A selection of T cell receptor beta chains follows, all from one sample in a study of control samples from healthy donors and cancer patients. Using immunoSEQ multiplex PCR, the repertoire was profiled, and TCRdb retains in-frame clones only, with some absent. This table holds tens of thousands of clones, just under 85% found once. Sequencing was performed on blood. The receptor source for this set is a man between 25 and 39 years old in good health. The CDR3 runs from the conserved cysteine through the conserved F or W.

>TRBV2|TRBJ1-1
CASRAQVQGNTEAFF
>TRBV6-5|TRBJ1-2
CASTEVGYGYTF
>TRBV7-2|TRBJ2-3
CASSFRADTQYF
>TRBV6-6|TRBJ2-7
CASSYARHEQYF
>TRBV10-3|TRBJ2-3
CAISWGLAGGTDTQYF
>TRBV5-6|TRBJ2-7
CASSLVTGYEQYF
>TRBV18|TRBJ1-2
CASSLEAGVYGYTF
>TRBV7-6|TRBJ2-1
CASSPLMGGPYNEQFF
>TRBV9|TRBJ2-5
CASSVGLRETQYF
>TRBV19|TRBJ2-7
CASSMRGEQYF
>TRBV20-1|TRBJ1-1
CSATSPTEAFF
>TRBV6-5|TRBJ2-2
CASSFRGAELFF
>TRBV10-1|TRBJ1-3
CASSETTSGNTIYF
>TRBV19|TRBJ2-2
CASSISGGVGDGELFF
>TRBV5-5|TRBJ1-2
CASSLEGLGYGYTF
>TRBV6-5|TRBJ2-7
CASTSTVYEQYF
>TRBV6-5|TRBJ1-3
CASSRQGSGNTIYF